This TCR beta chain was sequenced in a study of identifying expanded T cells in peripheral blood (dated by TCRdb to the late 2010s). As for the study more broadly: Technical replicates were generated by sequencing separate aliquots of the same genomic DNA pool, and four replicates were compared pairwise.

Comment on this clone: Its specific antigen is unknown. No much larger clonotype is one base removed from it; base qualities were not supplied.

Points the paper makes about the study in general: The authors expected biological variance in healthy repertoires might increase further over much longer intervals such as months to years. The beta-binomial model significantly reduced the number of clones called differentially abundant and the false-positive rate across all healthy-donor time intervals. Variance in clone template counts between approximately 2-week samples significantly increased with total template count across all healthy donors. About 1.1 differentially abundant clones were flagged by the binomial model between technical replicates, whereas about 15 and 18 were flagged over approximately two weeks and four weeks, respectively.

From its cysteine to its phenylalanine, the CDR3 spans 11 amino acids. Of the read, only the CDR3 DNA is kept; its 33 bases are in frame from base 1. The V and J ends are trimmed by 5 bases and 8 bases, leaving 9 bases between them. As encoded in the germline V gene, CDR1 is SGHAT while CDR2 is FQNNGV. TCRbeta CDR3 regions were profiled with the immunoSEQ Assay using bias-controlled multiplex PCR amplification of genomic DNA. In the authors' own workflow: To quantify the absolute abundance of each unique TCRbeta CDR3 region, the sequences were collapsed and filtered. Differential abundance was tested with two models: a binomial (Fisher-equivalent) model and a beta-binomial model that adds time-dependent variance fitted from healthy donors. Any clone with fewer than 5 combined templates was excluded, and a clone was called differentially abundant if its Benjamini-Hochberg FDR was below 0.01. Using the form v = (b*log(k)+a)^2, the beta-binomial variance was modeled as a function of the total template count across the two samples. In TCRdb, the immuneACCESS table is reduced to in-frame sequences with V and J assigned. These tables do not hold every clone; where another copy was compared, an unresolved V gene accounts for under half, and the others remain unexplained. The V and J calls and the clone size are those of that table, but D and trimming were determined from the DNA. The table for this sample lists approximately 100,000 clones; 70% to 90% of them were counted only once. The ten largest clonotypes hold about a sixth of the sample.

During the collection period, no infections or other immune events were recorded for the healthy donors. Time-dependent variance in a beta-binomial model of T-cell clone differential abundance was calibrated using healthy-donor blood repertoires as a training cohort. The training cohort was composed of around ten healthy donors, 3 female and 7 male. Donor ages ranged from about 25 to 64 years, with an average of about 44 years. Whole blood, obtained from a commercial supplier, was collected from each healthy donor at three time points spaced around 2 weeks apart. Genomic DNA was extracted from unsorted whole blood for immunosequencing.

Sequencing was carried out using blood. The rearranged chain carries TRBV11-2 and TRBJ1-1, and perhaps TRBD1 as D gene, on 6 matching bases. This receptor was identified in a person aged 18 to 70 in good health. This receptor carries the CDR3 CASSPGTEAFF. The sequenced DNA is TGTGCCAGCAGCCCCGGGACAGAAGCTTTCTTT.